This TCR beta chain originates from a study of PD-L1 blockade in urothelial cancer. For the study at large: Blood gave a median roughly 150,000 T cells.

Clones were read by immunoSEQ multiplex PCR, and TCRdb kept only the in-frame ones, dropping some. Of fewer than 35,000 clones in the sample, 75% to 90% are singletons; the top ten hold approximately 2.2%. Per the germline V gene, CDR1 is SEHNR and CDR2 is FQNEAQ (reference sequence). The CDR3 has 16 residues. V lost 5 bases, J lost 3 bases, and 4 bases stayed unmatched. The specimen was PBMCs, collected around atezolizumab (anti-PD-L1) treatment. The clonotype was recovered from a man between 50 and 59 years old with urothelial cancer. The chain joins TRBV7-9 to TRBJ2-1, with 13 bases that match TRBD2. CDR3 coding DNA: TGTGCCAGCAGCCTTGGGACTAGCGGGATCTACAATGAGCAGTTCTTC. Its protein is CASSLGTSGIYNEQFF.